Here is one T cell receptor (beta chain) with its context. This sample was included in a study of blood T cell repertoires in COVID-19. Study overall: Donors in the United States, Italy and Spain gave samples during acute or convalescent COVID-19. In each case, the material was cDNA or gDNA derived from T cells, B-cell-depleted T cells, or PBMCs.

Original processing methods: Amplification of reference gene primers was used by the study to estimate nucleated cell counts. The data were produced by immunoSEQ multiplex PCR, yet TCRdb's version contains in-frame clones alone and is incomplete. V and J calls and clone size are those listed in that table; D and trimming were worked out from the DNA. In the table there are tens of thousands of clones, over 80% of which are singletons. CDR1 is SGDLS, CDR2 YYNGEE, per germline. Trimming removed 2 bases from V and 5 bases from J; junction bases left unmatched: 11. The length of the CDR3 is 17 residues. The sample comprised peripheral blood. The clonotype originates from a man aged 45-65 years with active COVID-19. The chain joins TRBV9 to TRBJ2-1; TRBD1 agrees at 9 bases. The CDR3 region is CASSVDPGTGPNNEQFF. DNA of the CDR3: TGTGCCAGCAGCGTCGACCCCGGGACAGGGCCCAACAATGAGCAGTTCTTC.